This T cell receptor (beta chain) was sequenced during a study of CD8+ T cells in alopecia areata. General study points: In patients, TCRs were shared less clearly than in mice, and HLA may possibly be involved.

Isolated RNA was reverse transcribed into cDNA used as the sequencing template. TCRdb keeps only in-frame clones here, not all; method: immunoSEQ multiplex PCR. Among approximately 130,000 clones listed, less than 50% were seen once. Concerning this clone: Its specificity is unknown. This sample includes further DNA sequences coding for the same CDR3.

It was from PBMCs that CD4+ and CD8+ T cells were sorted. Sequencing was done on a sample of NKG2D-low CD8+ T cells sorted from blood. This clonotype originated in a human donor with alopecia areata.

CDR3 sequence reads: CSARDPETQYF. CDR3 nucleotides: TGCAGTGCTAGAGATCCCGAGACCCAGTACTTC. This rearrangement joins TRBV20-1 to TRBJ2-5; D remains ambiguous. CDR3 length equals 11 residues. Trimming pared 0 bases from V and 5 bases from J, leaving 4 bases between. Per the germline V gene, CDR1 is DFQATT and CDR2 is SNEGSKA (reference sequence).